This TCR beta chain was captured by sequencing in a study of blood T cell repertoires in COVID-19 (dated by TCRdb to the early 2020s). Study-wide context: Samples from collaborators originated in the United States, Italy and Spain and spanned both the acute and convalescent phases of COVID-19. The material from the prospective study consisted of cDNA or gDNA derived from T cells, B-cell-depleted T cells, or PBMCs. Subjects who had been exposed to COVID-19, were actively infected with it, or had recovered from it provided the deeply sampled blood TCRbeta repertoires that made up the dataset. A freely available public database, intended as a resource for researchers studying the immune response to SARS-CoV-2, is where the repertoires were released. Samples came from the ongoing ImmuneRACE study (first 160 participants) plus 1,254 subjects from 6 global collaborators. A de-identified subject ID, COVID-19 status, age in years and sex were almost always included in the sample metadata. HLA class I and class II types, where available, came from metadata supplied by the sample provider rather than from assay-based typing.

Via the germline V gene (reference sequence), CDR1 is MNHEY and CDR2 SMNVEV. V is trimmed back by 6 bases and J by 3 bases, and the junction contains 2 bases that no gene match accounts for. From the cysteine through the phenylalanine, the CDR3 covers 13 amino acids. Only the CDR3 DNA stays, 39 bases, in frame from base 1. Remarks on this clone: Its target antigen remains unknown. Just one base apart from a much larger clone, this may be a read error.

The immunoSEQ Assay, a bias-controlled multiplex PCR, was used to amplify TCRbeta CDR3 regions from genomic DNA. On the study's bioinformatics: The number of nucleated cells in each sample was estimated by amplification of reference gene primers within the assay. Sequence reads were collapsed and filtered to measure the absolute abundance of every unique TCRbeta CDR3 rearrangement. For each sample, productive Simpson clonality was calculated by taking the square root of Simpson's diversity index across productive rearrangements. Not all clones reach the TCRdb copy of this immuneACCESS table, which keeps in-frame sequences only. Checked studies attribute under half of the gap to unresolved V genes and leave the rest unexplained. The D gene and trimming were derived from the DNA, and the V and J assignments and clone size from that table. The sample data list approximately 300,000 clones, and about 85% of these were observed just once. Around 5.9% of the sample is held by the ten biggest clonotypes.

Participants in the prospective study were aged roughly 18 to 89 years, lived in 20 to 25 United States geographic areas, and enrolled through a virtual design. Cohort assignment in the prospective study relied on participant-reported clinical history from a screening survey and a study questionnaire. Recovered participants in ImmuneRACE Cohort 3 were defined as having two consecutive negative NP/OP PCR tests, clearance from a healthcare professional, or resolution of symptoms. In the prospective study, whole blood, serum and a nasopharyngeal or oropharyngeal swab were collected from each participant by mobile phlebotomists. Additional blood draws and questionnaires over an approximately 2-month period could optionally be provided by prospective study participants. Before DNA extraction, blood samples from the prospective study were shipped at room temperature or frozen. The paper as a whole reports these results and caveats: Clinical and demographic metadata were provided uncurated, with the amount varying by source and participant.

The clonotype comes from a woman aged 25 to 39 who had recovered from COVID-19. Sequencing was carried out using PBMCs or T cells enriched from blood (not recorded which). The chain uses TRBV27 and TRBJ1-1; 9 junctional bases match TRBD1. The DNA reads as follows: TGTGCCAGCAGCTGGACAGGGGACACTGAAGCTTTCTTT. Its protein is CASSWTGDTEAFF.